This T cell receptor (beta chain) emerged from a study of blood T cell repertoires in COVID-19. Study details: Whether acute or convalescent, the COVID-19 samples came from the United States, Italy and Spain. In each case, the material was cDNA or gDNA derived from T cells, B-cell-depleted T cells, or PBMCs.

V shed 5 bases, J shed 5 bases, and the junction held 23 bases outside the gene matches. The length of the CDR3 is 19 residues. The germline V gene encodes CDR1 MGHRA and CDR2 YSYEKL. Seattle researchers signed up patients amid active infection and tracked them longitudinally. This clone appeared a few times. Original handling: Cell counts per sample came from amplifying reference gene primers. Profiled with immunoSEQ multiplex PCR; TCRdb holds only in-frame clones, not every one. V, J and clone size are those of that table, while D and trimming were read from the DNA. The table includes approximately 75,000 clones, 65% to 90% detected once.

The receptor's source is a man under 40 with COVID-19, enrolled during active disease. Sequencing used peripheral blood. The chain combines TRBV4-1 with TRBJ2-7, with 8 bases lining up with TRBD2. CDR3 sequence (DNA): TGCGCCAGCAGCAAAAATTTCCCAGCCGGGCGGGAGGCCCACCACGAGCAGTACTTC. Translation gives CASSKNFPAGREAHHEQYF.